This record concerns one TCR beta chain sequence. Its antigen remains unknown. This specimen belongs to a study of OX40 agonist ivuxolimab in advanced cancers. Study overall: The patients received agonistic anti-OX40 (CD134) antibody ivuxolimab.

General study findings and limits: There were, on average, more expanded clones in CD8+ T cells than in CD4+. Researchers did not determine the expanded peripheral T cells' antigen specificity.

This CDR3 comprises 14 residues. Trimming took 1 base from V and 6 from J; bases not matched to a gene: 1. Germline V lookup: CDR1 MGHRA, CDR2 YSYEKL. Measured with immunoSEQ multiplex PCR; TCRdb has only the in-frame clones, and not every one. This table holds about 27,000 clones, 70% to 85% found once. The chain couples TRBV4-1 to TRBJ1-5, with TRBD1 matching 9 bases. The sample was CD4+ or CD8+ T cells sorted from blood, taken in a trial of the OX40 agonist ivuxolimab. This receptor was obtained from an adult with an advanced solid tumor such as melanoma, head and neck, liver or kidney cancer. This chain's CDR3 is CASSQGQGGQPQHF. The CDR3 coding sequence is TGCGCCAGCAGCCAAGGACAGGGGGGTCAGCCCCAGCATTTT.